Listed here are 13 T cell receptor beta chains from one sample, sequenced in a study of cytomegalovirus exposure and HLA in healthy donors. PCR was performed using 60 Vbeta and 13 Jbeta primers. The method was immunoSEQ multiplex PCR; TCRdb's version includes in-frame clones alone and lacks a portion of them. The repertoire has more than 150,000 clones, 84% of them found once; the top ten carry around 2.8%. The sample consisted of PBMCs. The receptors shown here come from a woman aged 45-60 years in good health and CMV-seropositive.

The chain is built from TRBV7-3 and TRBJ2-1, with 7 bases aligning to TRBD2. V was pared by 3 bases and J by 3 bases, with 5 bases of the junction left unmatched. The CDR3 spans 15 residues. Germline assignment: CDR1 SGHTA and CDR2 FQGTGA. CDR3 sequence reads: CASSLGGGFYNEQFF. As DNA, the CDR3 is TGTGCCAGCAGCTTGGGCGGGGGATTCTACAATGAGCAGTTCTTC. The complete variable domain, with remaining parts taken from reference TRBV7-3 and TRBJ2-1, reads GAGVSQTPSNKVTEKGKYVELRCDPISGHTALYWYRQSLGQGPEFLIYFQGTGAADDSGLPNDRFFAVRPEGSVSTLKIQRTERGDSAVYLCASSLGGGFYNEQFFGPGTRLTVL.

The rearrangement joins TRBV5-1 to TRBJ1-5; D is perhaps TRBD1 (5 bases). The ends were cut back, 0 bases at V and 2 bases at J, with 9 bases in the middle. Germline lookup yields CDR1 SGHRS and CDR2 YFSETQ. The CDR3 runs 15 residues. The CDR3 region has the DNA TGCGCCAGCAGCTTGGACCAGGGTGGCAATCAGCCCCAGCATTTT. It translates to CASSLDQGGNQPQHF.

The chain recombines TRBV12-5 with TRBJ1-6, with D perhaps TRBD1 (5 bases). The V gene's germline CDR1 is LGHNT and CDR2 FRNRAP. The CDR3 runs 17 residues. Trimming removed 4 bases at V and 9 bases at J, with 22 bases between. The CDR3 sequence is CASGSTTGGIPISPLHF. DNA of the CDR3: TGTGCTAGTGGTTCGACTACGGGGGGGATACCCATTTCACCCCTCCACTTT.

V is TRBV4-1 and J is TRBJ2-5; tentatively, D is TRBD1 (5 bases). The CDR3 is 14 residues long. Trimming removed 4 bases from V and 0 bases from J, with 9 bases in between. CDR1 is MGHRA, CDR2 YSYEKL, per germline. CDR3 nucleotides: TGCGCCAGCAGCCTCCTAGGGGACCAAGAGACCCAGTACTTC. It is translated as CASSLLGDQETQYF.

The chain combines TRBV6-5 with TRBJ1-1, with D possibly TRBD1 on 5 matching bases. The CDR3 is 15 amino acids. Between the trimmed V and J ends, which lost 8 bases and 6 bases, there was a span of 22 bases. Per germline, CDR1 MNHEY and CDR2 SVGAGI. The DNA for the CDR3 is TGTGCCAGCTCCCGGCTCGGATACGTAGGGGCTGAAGCTTTCTTT. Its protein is CASSRLGYVGAEAFF.

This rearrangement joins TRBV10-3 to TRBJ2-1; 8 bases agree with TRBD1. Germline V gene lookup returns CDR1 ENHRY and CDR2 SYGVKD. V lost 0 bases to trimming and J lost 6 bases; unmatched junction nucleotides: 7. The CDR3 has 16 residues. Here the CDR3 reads CAISESGRGHPNEQFF. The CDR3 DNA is TGTGCCATCAGTGAGTCCGGCAGGGGGCACCCCAATGAGCAGTTCTTC.

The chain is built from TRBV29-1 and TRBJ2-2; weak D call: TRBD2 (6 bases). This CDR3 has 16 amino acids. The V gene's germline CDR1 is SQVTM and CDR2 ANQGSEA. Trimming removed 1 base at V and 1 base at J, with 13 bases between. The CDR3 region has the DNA TGCAGCGTTGAAGGGGCGGGACTCCTGAACACCGGGGAGCTGTTTTTT. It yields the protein CSVEGAGLLNTGELFF.

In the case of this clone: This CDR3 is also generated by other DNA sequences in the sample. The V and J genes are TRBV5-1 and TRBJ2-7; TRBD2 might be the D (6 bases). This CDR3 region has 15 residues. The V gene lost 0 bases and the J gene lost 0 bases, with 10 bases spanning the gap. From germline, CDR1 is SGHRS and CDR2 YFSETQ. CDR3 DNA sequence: TGCGCCAGCAGCTTGGTCGGGGGAAGCTCCTACGAGCAGTACTTC. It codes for CASSLVGGSSYEQYF.

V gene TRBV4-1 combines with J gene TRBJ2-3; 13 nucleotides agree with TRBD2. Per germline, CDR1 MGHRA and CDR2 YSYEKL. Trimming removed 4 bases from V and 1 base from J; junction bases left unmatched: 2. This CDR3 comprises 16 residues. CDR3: CASSPGLAGGTDTQYF. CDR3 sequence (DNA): TGCGCCAGCAGCCCAGGACTAGCGGGGGGCACAGATACGCAGTATTTT.

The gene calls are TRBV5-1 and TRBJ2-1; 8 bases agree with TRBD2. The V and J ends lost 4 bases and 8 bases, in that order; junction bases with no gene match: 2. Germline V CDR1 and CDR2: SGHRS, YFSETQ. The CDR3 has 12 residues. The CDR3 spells CASSDGGDEQFF. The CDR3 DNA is TGCGCCAGCAGCGACGGGGGGGATGAGCAGTTCTTC.

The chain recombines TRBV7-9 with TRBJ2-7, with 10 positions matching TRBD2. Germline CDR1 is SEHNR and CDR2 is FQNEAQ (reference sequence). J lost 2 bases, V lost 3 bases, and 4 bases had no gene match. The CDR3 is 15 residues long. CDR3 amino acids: CASSFSSGGPYEQYF. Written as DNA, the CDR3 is TGTGCCAGCAGCTTTTCTAGCGGGGGCCCCTACGAGCAGTACTTC.

The CDR3 protein is CASSFGMTRSNEQFF. The CDR3 bases are TGCGCCAGCAGCTTCGGGATGACGAGGAGCAATGAGCAGTTCTTC. The V and J genes are TRBV5-1 and TRBJ2-1; weak D call: TRBD2 (5 bases). The CDR3 is 15 amino acids. Germline-derived CDR1 and CDR2 are SGHRS and YFSETQ. V was pared by 2 bases and J by 6 bases, with 15 bases between.

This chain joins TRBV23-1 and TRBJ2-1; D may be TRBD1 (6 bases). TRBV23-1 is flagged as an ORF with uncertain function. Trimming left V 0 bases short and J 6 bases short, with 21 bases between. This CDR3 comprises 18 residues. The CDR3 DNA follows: TGCGCCAGCAGTCAATCGGGTGGTAGACAGGAGAAGTCCAATGAGCAGTTCTTC. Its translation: CASSQSGGRQEKSNEQFF.